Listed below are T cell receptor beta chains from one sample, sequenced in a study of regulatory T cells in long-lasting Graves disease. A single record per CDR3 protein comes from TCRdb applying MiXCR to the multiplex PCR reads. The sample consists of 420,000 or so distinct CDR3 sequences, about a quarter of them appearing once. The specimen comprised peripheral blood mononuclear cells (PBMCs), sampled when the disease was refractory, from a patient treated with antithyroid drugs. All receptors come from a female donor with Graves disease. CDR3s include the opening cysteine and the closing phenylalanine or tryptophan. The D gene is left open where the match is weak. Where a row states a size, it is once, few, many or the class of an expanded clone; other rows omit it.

CDR3aa: CASSLGFMTSGNTIYF
CDR3nt: TGTGCCAGCAGTTTAGGTTTCATGACCTCTGGAAACACCATATATTTT
v_gene: TRBV28
d_gene: NA
j_gene: TRBJ1-3
abundance: NA

CDR3aa: CASSQDRDSYEQYF
CDR3nt: TGTGCCAGCAGCCAGGACAGGGACAGCTACGAGCAGTACTTC
v_gene: TRBV3-1
d_gene: TRBD1
j_gene: TRBJ2-7
abundance: few

CDR3aa: CASIQGTGNLQPQHF
CDR3nt: TGTGCCAGCATCCAAGGGACAGGGAATTTACAGCCCCAGCATTTT
v_gene: TRBV3-1
d_gene: TRBD1
j_gene: TRBJ1-5
abundance: NA

CDR3aa: CASSSSGSGGPNTGELFF
CDR3nt: TGTGCCAGCAGTTCCAGCGGTAGCGGGGGCCCGAACACCGGGGAGCTGTTTTTT
v_gene: TRBV6-5
d_gene: TRBD2
j_gene: TRBJ2-2
abundance: many

CDR3aa: CASSLALFGTPYQETQYF
CDR3nt: TGTGCCAGCAGCTTAGCGCTTTTCGGGACTCCCTACCAAGAGACCCAGTACTTC
v_gene: TRBV7-2
d_gene: NA
j_gene: TRBJ2-5
abundance: many

CDR3aa: CASSELSQLSYEQYF
CDR3nt: TGTGCCAGCAGTGAACTTAGCCAGCTAAGCTACGAGCAGTACTTC
v_gene: TRBV6-1
d_gene: NA
j_gene: TRBJ2-7
abundance: many

CDR3aa: CATSDPSPRLQDTQYF
CDR3nt: TGTGCCACCAGTGATCCGTCCCCCAGACTGCAGGATACGCAGTATTTT
v_gene: TRBV24-1
d_gene: NA
j_gene: TRBJ2-3
abundance: NA

CDR3aa: CASSLTGKFQYF
CDR3nt: TGTGCCAGCAGCCTGACCGGGAAGTTTCAGTACTTC
v_gene: TRBV13
d_gene: NA
j_gene: TRBJ2-7
abundance: NA

CDR3aa: CASSFLTAGTGGGNGYTF
CDR3nt: TGTGCCAGTAGTTTTCTGACAGCCGGGACAGGGGGCGGAAATGGCTACACCTTC
v_gene: TRBV19
d_gene: TRBD1
j_gene: TRBJ1-2
abundance: few

CDR3aa: CASSLEGHSNYGYTF
CDR3nt: TGTGCCAGCAGCTTAGAGGGACACTCTAACTATGGCTACACCTTC
v_gene: TRBV7-3
d_gene: NA
j_gene: TRBJ1-2
abundance: NA

CDR3aa: CSARGDRAGELFF
CDR3nt: TGCAGTGCTAGAGGGGACAGGGCCGGGGAGCTGTTTTTT
v_gene: TRBV20-1
d_gene: TRBD1
j_gene: TRBJ2-2
abundance: NA

CDR3aa: CASSSRQTRSYEQYF
CDR3nt: TGTGCCAGCAGTTCTAGACAGACCCGTTCCTACGAGCAGTACTTC
v_gene: TRBV6-9
d_gene: NA
j_gene: TRBJ2-7
abundance: NA

CDR3aa: CAWSEPLAGGRLEQYF
CDR3nt: TGTGCCTGGAGTGAACCTCTAGCGGGAGGTCGCCTCGAGCAGTACTTC
v_gene: TRBV30
d_gene: TRBD2
j_gene: TRBJ2-7
abundance: few

CDR3aa: CASSLASDQPQHF
CDR3nt: TGTGCCAGCAGCTTAGCCTCAGATCAGCCCCAGCATTTT
v_gene: TRBV7-9
d_gene: NA
j_gene: TRBJ1-5
abundance: few

CDR3aa: CASSLLGGGNNYEQYF
CDR3nt: TGCGCCAGCAGCTTGCTGGGGGGCGGGAACAACTACGAGCAGTACTTC
v_gene: TRBV5-1
d_gene: NA
j_gene: TRBJ2-7
abundance: few

CDR3aa: CASSVDAGWTAEQFF
CDR3nt: TGTGCCAGCAGCGTAGATGCCGGGTGGACGGCTGAGCAGTTCTTC
v_gene: TRBV9
d_gene: NA
j_gene: TRBJ2-1
abundance: NA

CDR3aa: CASSLAKLQGASYEQYF
CDR3nt: TGTGCCAGCAGCTTAGCTAAACTACAGGGGGCGTCCTACGAGCAGTACTTC
v_gene: TRBV7-2
d_gene: TRBD1
j_gene: TRBJ2-7
abundance: NA

CDR3aa: CASSMGQGVMNTEAFF
CDR3nt: TGTGCCAGTAGTATGGGACAGGGGGTAATGAACACTGAAGCTTTCTTT
v_gene: TRBV19
d_gene: TRBD1
j_gene: TRBJ1-1
abundance: NA

CDR3aa: CASSYRPDSTPATQHF
CDR3nt: TGTGCCAGCAGTTACCGTCCGGATTCAACCCCCGCAACCCAGCATTTT
v_gene: TRBV6-9
d_gene: NA
j_gene: TRBJ1-5
abundance: few

CDR3aa: CSARGGTSGSVSTDTQYF
CDR3nt: TGCAGTGCTAGAGGGGGGACTAGCGGGAGTGTTAGCACAGATACGCAGTATTTT
v_gene: TRBV20-1
d_gene: TRBD2
j_gene: TRBJ2-3
abundance: NA

CDR3aa: CARNLQGKLGYTF
CDR3nt: TGTGCCAGAAACTTACAGGGGAAACTGGGCTACACCTTC
v_gene: TRBV2
d_gene: TRBD1
j_gene: TRBJ1-2
abundance: many

CDR3aa: CATSRAGPGNTIYF
CDR3nt: TGTGCCACCAGCAGAGCCGGGCCGGGAAACACCATATATTTT
v_gene: TRBV15
d_gene: NA
j_gene: TRBJ1-3
abundance: many

CDR3aa: CSARVGKGGIYEQYF
CDR3nt: TGCAGTGCTAGAGTGGGGAAAGGGGGAATCTACGAGCAGTACTTC
v_gene: TRBV20-1
d_gene: NA
j_gene: TRBJ2-7
abundance: many

CDR3aa: CARRPPGPFGGNTIYF
CDR3nt: TGTGCCAGAAGACCGCCCGGCCCGTTTGGTGGAAACACCATATATTTT
v_gene: TRBV7-8
d_gene: NA
j_gene: TRBJ1-3
abundance: few

CDR3aa: CASSRRDSNQPQHF
CDR3nt: TGTGCCAGCAGCCGAAGGGACAGCAATCAGCCCCAGCATTTT
v_gene: TRBV7-2
d_gene: NA
j_gene: TRBJ1-5
abundance: many

CDR3aa: CASSEAGLGNSPLHF
CDR3nt: TGTGCCAGCAGTGAGGCAGGGTTGGGCAATTCACCCCTCCACTTT
v_gene: TRBV2
d_gene: NA
j_gene: TRBJ1-6
abundance: many

CDR3aa: CASSGSGQQETQYF
CDR3nt: TGTGCCAGCAGTGGAAGCGGCCAACAAGAGACCCAGTACTTC
v_gene: TRBV28
d_gene: NA
j_gene: TRBJ2-5
abundance: many

CDR3aa: CACKTGENTEAFF
CDR3nt: TGTGCCTGTAAGACAGGAGAGAACACTGAAGCTTTCTTT
v_gene: TRBV30
d_gene: NA
j_gene: TRBJ1-1
abundance: NA

CDR3aa: CASRPRGSGDSINTGELFF
CDR3nt: TGTGCCAGCAGGCCACGGGGTAGCGGGGACAGCATTAACACCGGGGAGCTGTTTTTT
v_gene: TRBV6-1
d_gene: NA
j_gene: TRBJ2-2
abundance: NA

CDR3aa: CASSQGALLAKNIQYF
CDR3nt: TGTGCCAGCAGCCAAGGGGCCCTGCTTGCCAAAAACATTCAGTACTTC
v_gene: TRBV14
d_gene: NA
j_gene: TRBJ2-4
abundance: few

CDR3aa: CASNRGPSYEQYF
CDR3nt: TGTGCCAGCAACAGGGGTCCCTCCTACGAGCAGTACTTC
v_gene: TRBV6-1
d_gene: TRBD1
j_gene: TRBJ2-7
abundance: NA

CDR3aa: CASSLGEVYGYTF
CDR3nt: TGTGCCAGCAGTTTAGGGGAAGTCTATGGCTACACCTTC
v_gene: TRBV28
d_gene: NA
j_gene: TRBJ1-2
abundance: many

CDR3aa: CASSLLEGEKLFF
CDR3nt: TGTGCCAGCAGCCTATTGGAAGGGGAAAAACTGTTTTTT
v_gene: TRBV14
d_gene: NA
j_gene: TRBJ1-4
abundance: NA

CDR3aa: CASRQQDNQPQHF
CDR3nt: TGTGCCAGCAGGCAACAGGATAATCAGCCCCAGCATTTT
v_gene: TRBV12-3/TRBV12-4
d_gene: NA
j_gene: TRBJ1-5
abundance: many

CDR3aa: CSARGVTTDTQYF
CDR3nt: TGCAGTGCTCGTGGCGTAACCACAGATACGCAGTATTTT
v_gene: TRBV20-1
d_gene: NA
j_gene: TRBJ2-3
abundance: NA

CDR3aa: CSASGLLETQYF
CDR3nt: TGCAGTGCTAGTGGCCTTTTGGAGACCCAGTACTTC
v_gene: TRBV20-1
d_gene: NA
j_gene: TRBJ2-5
abundance: NA

CDR3aa: CATSADINYGYTF
CDR3nt: TGTGCCACCAGCGCGGACATCAACTATGGCTACACCTTC
v_gene: TRBV24-1
d_gene: NA
j_gene: TRBJ1-2
abundance: many

CDR3aa: CASRGQGRDTIYF
CDR3nt: TGTGCCAGCAGGGGACAGGGGAGGGACACCATATATTTT
v_gene: TRBV6-1
d_gene: TRBD1
j_gene: TRBJ1-3
abundance: few

CDR3aa: CAGSFVTGTQPQHF
CDR3nt: TGTGCCGGCAGTTTTGTGACAGGTACTCAGCCCCAGCATTTT
v_gene: TRBV28
d_gene: NA
j_gene: TRBJ1-5
abundance: NA

CDR3aa: CSVEVRQGATNEKLFF
CDR3nt: TGCAGCGTTGAAGTAAGGCAGGGAGCAACTAATGAAAAACTGTTTTTT
v_gene: TRBV29-1
d_gene: NA
j_gene: TRBJ1-4
abundance: NA

CDR3aa: CASSLALGLAGGRAYEQYF
CDR3nt: TGTGCCAGCAGCTTAGCGCTCGGTCTAGCGGGAGGGAGAGCCTACGAGCAGTACTTC
v_gene: TRBV7-2
d_gene: TRBD2
j_gene: TRBJ2-7
abundance: many

CDR3aa: CASSQELGRGETQYF
CDR3nt: TGCGCCAGCAGCCAGGAACTAGGGCGCGGAGAGACCCAGTACTTC
v_gene: TRBV4-3
d_gene: NA
j_gene: TRBJ2-5
abundance: once

CDR3aa: CASSPIAGNLPPYEQYF
CDR3nt: TGTGCCAGCAGCCCAATCGCGGGGAACCTACCCCCCTACGAGCAGTACTTC
v_gene: TRBV11-2
d_gene: NA
j_gene: TRBJ2-7
abundance: many

CDR3aa: CASPAAGLSNQPQHF
CDR3nt: TGTGCCAGCCCAGCGGCAGGCCTTAGCAATCAGCCCCAGCATTTT
v_gene: TRBV19
d_gene: NA
j_gene: TRBJ1-5
abundance: few

CDR3aa: CASSVSPSSDRYEQYF
CDR3nt: TGTGCCAGCAGCGTAAGCCCCTCTAGTGATCGGTACGAGCAGTACTTC
v_gene: TRBV9
d_gene: NA
j_gene: TRBJ2-7
abundance: few

CDR3aa: CASSSTRLRDRETGELFF
CDR3nt: TGTGCCAGCAGTTCAACCAGACTCCGGGACAGGGAGACCGGGGAGCTGTTTTTT
v_gene: TRBV27
d_gene: TRBD1
j_gene: TRBJ2-2
abundance: few

CDR3aa: CSAKNRDYGYTF
CDR3nt: TGCAGTGCGAAAAACAGAGACTATGGCTACACCTTC
v_gene: TRBV20-1
d_gene: NA
j_gene: TRBJ1-2
abundance: many

CDR3aa: CASSLVAVGSTDTQYF
CDR3nt: TGTGCCAGCAGCTTGGTAGCTGTCGGATCCACAGATACGCAGTATTTT
v_gene: TRBV5-6
d_gene: NA
j_gene: TRBJ2-3
abundance: NA

CDR3aa: CAISVRGYDGYTF
CDR3nt: TGTGCCATCAGTGTGCGAGGGTACGATGGCTACACCTTC
v_gene: TRBV10-3
d_gene: NA
j_gene: TRBJ1-2
abundance: many